This entry lists 23 T cell receptor beta chains sequenced from one sample in a study of CD8+ T cells in alopecia areata. As for treatment: oral pan-JAK inhibitor, 5-10 mg twice daily. cDNA reverse transcribed from extracted RNA served as the sequencing template. TCRdb's table, derived via immunoSEQ multiplex PCR, lists solely in-frame clones and lacks some. Of 180,000 or so clones listed, around 58% were seen once; the top ten hold around 15%. Sequences were derived from CD4+ T cells sorted from blood, sampled at roughly week 55, from a patient treated with tofacitinib. These receptors were taken from a human donor with alopecia areata.

The chain is built from TRBV2 and TRBJ1-5, with D unresolved. The V gene lost 6 bases and the J gene lost 6 bases, with 12 bases spanning the gap. Per germline, CDR1 SNHLY and CDR2 FYNNEI. This CDR3 has 13 residues. The CDR3 region is CASRQHESQPQHF. Here the CDR3 DNA reads TGTGCCAGCAGACAACACGAATCTCAGCCCCAGCATTTT.

The chain recombines TRBV6-1 with TRBJ1-5; possible D gene TRBD1, 5 bases. Germline CDR1 MNHNS, CDR2 SASEGT. Between the trimmed V and J ends, which lost 6 bases and 4 bases, there was a span of 13 bases. The CDR3 totals 14 residues. DNA of the CDR3: TGTGCCAGCAGAGGGCAGGGAGGGAATCAGCCCCAGCATTTT. This translates into CASRGQGGNQPQHF.

The chain joins TRBV6-5 to TRBJ2-5, with D possibly called TRBD1 or TRBD2 (6 bases each). CDR1 MNHEY and CDR2 SVGAGI come from the germline V gene. The ends were cut back, 6 bases at V and 7 bases at J, with 18 bases in the middle. CDR3 length: 14 residues. CDR3 region: CASSSTGGRGTQYF. The CDR3, as DNA: TGTGCCAGCAGCTCAACCGGGGGCCGGGGGACCCAGTACTTC.

This sequence joins TRBV7-9 and TRBJ2-2, with 12 bases matching TRBD2. The CDR3 length is 16 residues. V trimming: 4 bases; J trimming: 4 bases; junction bases outside the gene matches: 4. CDR1 and CDR2 (germline): SEHNR, FQNEAQ (reference sequence). For the CDR3, the DNA is TGTGCCAGCAGCTCCAGACTAGCGGGAGTCACCGGGGAGCTGTTTTTT. Translating it yields CASSSRLAGVTGELFF.

The V and J genes are TRBV7-6 and TRBJ2-2; D may match TRBD1 or TRBD2 (5 bases each). Germline CDR1 reads SGHVS; CDR2 reads FNYEAQ. V was trimmed by 3 bases and J by 5 bases, leaving 16 bases between them. The CDR3 loop spans 16 amino acids. The CDR3 region is CASSFGGTGVTGELFF. The CDR3 DNA sequence: TGTGCCAGCAGCTTTGGGGGTACCGGGGTTACCGGGGAGCTGTTTTTT.

V and J are TRBV14 and TRBJ1-1; unclear D gene. From germline, CDR1 is SGHDN and CDR2 FVKESK. Trimming removed 3 bases from V and 10 bases from J, with 12 bases in between. The CDR3 sequence is 12 residues long. The DNA of the CDR3 is TGTGCCAGCAGCCAGGCCCGTAGCGGAGCTTTCTTT. Protein sequence: CASSQARSGAFF.

The chain uses TRBV7-9 and TRBJ1-5; perhaps TRBD1 as D (5 bases). Germline loops: CDR1 SEHNR, CDR2 FQNEAQ (reference sequence). V dropped 5 bases and J dropped 1 base, with 18 bases sitting between them. The CDR3 covers 17 residues. For the CDR3, the DNA is TGTGCCAGCAGCCAAGGCAGGGCCCCCTTCAGCAATCAGCCCCAGCATTTT. Its translation: CASSQGRAPFSNQPQHF.

This clone showed up just a few times. The identical CDR3 is also encoded by other nucleotide sequences in the sample. The genes are TRBV2 and TRBJ1-1; a weak D match, TRBD1 (6 bases). The germline CDR1 and CDR2 sequences are SNHLY and FYNNEI. V was clipped by 6 bases and J by 3 bases, with 11 bases between them. The CDR3 length is 13 residues. CDR3 residues: CASSERQDTEAFF. The CDR3 region has the DNA TGTGCCAGCAGCGAAAGACAGGACACTGAAGCTTTCTTT.

The chain has TRBV11-2 and TRBJ2-3; TRBD2 agrees at 11 bases. This CDR3 comprises 12 residues. Germline CDR1 and CDR2: SGHAT and FQNNGV. V dropped 5 bases and J dropped 14; count of bases not matched to a gene: 6. The CDR3: CASSLTSGEPYF. DNA of the CDR3: TGTGCCAGCAGCCTGACTAGCGGGGAGCCGTATTTT.

The chain employs TRBV30 and TRBJ1-5; D is ambiguous. V lost 2 bases to trimming and J lost 0 bases, with 5 bases between them. This CDR3 region has 13 residues. CDR1 is GTSNPN and CDR2 is SVGIG in the germline V gene (reference sequence). For the CDR3, the DNA is TGTGCCTGGAGTAGGTCTAGCAATCAGCCCCAGCATTTT. It yields the protein CAWSRSSNQPQHF. Drawing the rest from reference TRBV30 and TRBJ1-5, the complete variable domain is SQTIHQWPATLVQPVGSPLSLECTVEGTSNPNLYWYRQAAGRGLQLLFYSVGIGQISSEVPQNLSASRPQDRQFILSSKKLLLSDSGFYLCAWSRSSNQPQHFGDGTRLSIL.

The gene calls are TRBV7-2 and TRBJ2-5, with 12 nucleotides matching TRBD2. The CDR3 spans 14 residues. Germline values: CDR1 SGHTA, CDR2 FQGNSA. V trimming: 5 bases; J trimming: 5 bases; junction bases outside the gene matches: 3. The CDR3 coding sequence is TGTGCCAGCAGCAGGACTAGCGGGGCTGAGACCCAGTACTTC. This encodes CASSRTSGAETQYF.

J is TRBJ1-5 and V is TRBV6-5, with 8 bases identical to TRBD1. This CDR3 comprises 14 residues. After removal of 6 bases from V and 2 bases from J, the junction contained 3 bases not matched to a gene. Germline assignment: CDR1 MNHEY and CDR2 SVGAGI. CDR3 sequence (DNA): TGTGCCAGCAGCTCGGACAGGGGCAATCAGCCCCAGCATTTT. Translating it yields CASSSDRGNQPQHF.

The J gene is TRBJ2-7, the V gene TRBV5-1; D possibly matches TRBD1 or TRBD2 (5 bases each). V lost 1 base and J lost 2, with 10 bases in between. CDR1 SGHRS and CDR2 YFSETQ come from the germline V gene. The CDR3 has 14 residues. The CDR3 sequence: CASSLRDVAYEQYF. CDR3 sequence (DNA): TGCGCCAGCAGCTTGAGGGACGTAGCCTACGAGCAGTACTTC.

V gene TRBV23-1 combines with J gene TRBJ1-1, with D uncertain. TRBV23-1 is identified as an open reading frame with a role that is uncertain. This CDR3 contains 17 residues. V was clipped by 1 base and J by 1 base, with 16 bases between them. This CDR3 is CASSQWSRSLKNTEAFF. The CDR3 DNA is TGCGCCAGCAGTCAATGGAGCAGGTCGCTGAAGAACACTGAAGCTTTCTTT.

The rearrangement joins TRBV30 to TRBJ1-2; D may be TRBD1 (5 bases). CDR3 length equals 13 residues. V gave up 0 bases and J gave up 2 bases, with 7 bases separating them. The germline gives CDR1 GTSNPN, CDR2 SVGIG (reference sequence). The CDR3 DNA reads as TGTGCCTGGAGTGTGGCAGGGAACTATGGCTACACCTTC. Its translation: CAWSVAGNYGYTF.

This clone was seen more than once but under ten times. The V gene is TRBV5-1, the J gene TRBJ2-3; 9 nucleotides agree with TRBD1. Germline V gene data show CDR1 as SGHRS and CDR2 as YFSETQ. V shed 0 bases, J shed 1 base, and the junction held 12 bases outside the gene matches. The CDR3 totals 19 residues. DNA of the CDR3: TGCGCCAGCAGCTTGGGGCCGATGAACAGGGGGCGCGGCACAGATACGCAGTATTTT. Its translation is CASSLGPMNRGRGTDTQYF.

V gene TRBV6-6 combines with J gene TRBJ2-3; no reliable D call. The V gene's germline CDR1 is MNHNY and CDR2 SVGAGI (reference sequence). Trimming removed 5 bases at V and 0 bases at J, with 9 bases between. This CDR3 contains 14 residues. The CDR3 nucleotides read TGTGCCAGCAGTCCCAGTCGAAGCACAGATACGCAGTATTTT. Translated: CASSPSRSTDTQYF.

J is TRBJ1-1 and V is TRBV6-6; TRBD1 matches at 8 bases. V was pared by 4 bases and J by 1 base, with 5 bases of the junction left unmatched. This CDR3 contains 15 residues. The germline V gene has CDR1 MNHNY and CDR2 SVGAGI (reference sequence). The CDR3 nucleotides are TGTGCCAGCAGTTCCCGGGACAGGACGAACACTGAAGCTTTCTTT. Residues: CASSSRDRTNTEAFF.

The chain recombines TRBV12-5 with TRBJ2-6; possible D gene TRBD1, 5 bases. CDR3 size: 16 residues. Germline V gene sequence: CDR1 LGHNT, CDR2 FRNRAP. Trimming left V 3 bases short and J 4 bases short, with 13 bases between. CDR3 DNA sequence: TGTGCTAGTGGTTTACCCCCAGGGAACGGGGCCAACGTCCTGACTTTC. Its protein is CASGLPPGNGANVLTF. Drawing the rest from reference TRBV12-5 and TRBJ2-6, the complete variable domain is DARVTQTPRHKVTEMGQEVTMRCQPILGHNTVFWYRQTMMQGLELLAYFRNRAPLDDSGMPKDRFSAEMPDATLATLKIQPSEPRDSAVYFCASGLPPGNGANVLTFGAGSRLTVL.

The rearrangement uses TRBV30 and TRBJ2-2; TRBD1 matches 8 bases. V lost 4 bases and J lost 1; bases outside the gene matches: 11. The CDR3 consists of 17 residues. CDR1 GTSNPN and CDR2 SVGIG come from the germline V gene (reference sequence). The CDR3 DNA sequence: TGTGCCTGGAAAATCCGGGTAGGGACAGGGAACACCGGGGAGCTGTTTTTT. Translated: CAWKIRVGTGNTGELFF.

This sequence joins TRBV6-5 and TRBJ2-7, with D perhaps matching TRBD2 (6 bases). The CDR3 length is 15 residues. CDR1 and CDR2 (germline): MNHEY, SVGAGI. V gave up 4 bases and J gave up 3 bases, with 16 bases separating them. CDR3 loop: CASSWGVGSRYEQYF. The DNA of the CDR3 is TGTGCCAGCAGTTGGGGGGTAGGGAGCCGCTACGAGCAGTACTTC.

The chain combines TRBV29-1 with TRBJ1-1, with TRBD1 matching over 8 bases. The germline gives CDR1 SQVTM, CDR2 ANQGSEA. This CDR3 comprises 14 residues. J lost 5 bases, V lost 4 bases, and 9 bases had no gene match. The CDR3 DNA sequence: TGCAGCGTTGGGAAGCGACAGGGGACGACTGAAGCTTTCTTT. Amino acids: CSVGKRQGTTEAFF. Drawing the rest from reference TRBV29-1 and TRBJ1-1, the complete variable domain is SAVISQKPSRDICQRGTSLTIQCQVDSQVTMMFWYRQQPGQSLTLIATANQGSEATYESGFVIDKFPISRPNLTFSTLTVSNMSPEDSSIYLCSVGKRQGTTEAFFGQGTRLTVV.

V is TRBV15 and J is TRBJ1-5; D unclear. Trimming left V 0 bases short and J 3 bases short, with 9 bases between. There are 15 residues in the CDR3. Germline assignment: CDR1 LNHNV and CDR2 YYDKDF (reference sequence). This CDR3 is CATSREGRNNQPQHF. The CDR3 DNA reads TGTGCCACCAGCAGAGAGGGTCGGAACAATCAGCCCCAGCATTTT.